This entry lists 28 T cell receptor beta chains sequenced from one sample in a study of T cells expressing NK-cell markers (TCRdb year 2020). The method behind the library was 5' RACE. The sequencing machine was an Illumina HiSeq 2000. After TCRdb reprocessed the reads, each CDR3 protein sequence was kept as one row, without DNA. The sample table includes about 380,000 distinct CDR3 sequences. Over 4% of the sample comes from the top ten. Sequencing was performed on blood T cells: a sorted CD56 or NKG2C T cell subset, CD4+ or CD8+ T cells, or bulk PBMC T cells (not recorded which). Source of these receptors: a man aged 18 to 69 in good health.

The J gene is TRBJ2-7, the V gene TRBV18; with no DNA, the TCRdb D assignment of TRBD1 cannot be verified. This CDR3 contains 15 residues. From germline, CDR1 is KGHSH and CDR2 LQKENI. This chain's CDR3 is CASSQRRGDPYEQYF.

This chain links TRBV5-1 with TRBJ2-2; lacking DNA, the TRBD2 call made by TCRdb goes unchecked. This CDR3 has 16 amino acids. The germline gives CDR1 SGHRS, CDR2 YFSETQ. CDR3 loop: CASSAGTTANTGELFF.

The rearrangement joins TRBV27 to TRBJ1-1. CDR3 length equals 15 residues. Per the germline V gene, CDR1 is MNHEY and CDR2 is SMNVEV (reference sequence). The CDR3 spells CASRVRGALATEAFF.

The CDR3 is CASSTGLTEAFF. This sequence joins TRBV6-1 and TRBJ1-1. Germline CDR1 MNHNS, CDR2 SASEGT. This CDR3 has 12 amino acids.

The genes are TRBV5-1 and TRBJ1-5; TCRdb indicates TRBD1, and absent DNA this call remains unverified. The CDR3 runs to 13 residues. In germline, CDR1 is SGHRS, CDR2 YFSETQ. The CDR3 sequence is CASAVTGGQPQHF.

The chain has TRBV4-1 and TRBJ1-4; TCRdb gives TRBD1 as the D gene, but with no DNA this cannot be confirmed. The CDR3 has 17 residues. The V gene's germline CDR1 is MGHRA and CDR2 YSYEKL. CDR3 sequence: CASSQDKKGQVSEKLFF.

CDR3 protein: CASSKFLPLRGEKLFF. V gene TRBV21-1 combines with J gene TRBJ1-4; without DNA, the TCRdb call of TRBD1 cannot be checked. TRBV21-1 is a pseudogene segment. The CDR3 spans 16 residues.

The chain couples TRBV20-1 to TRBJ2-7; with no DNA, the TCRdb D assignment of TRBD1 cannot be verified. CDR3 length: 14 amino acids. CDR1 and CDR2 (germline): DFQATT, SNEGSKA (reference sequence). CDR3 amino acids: CSAKKRAPGYEQYF.

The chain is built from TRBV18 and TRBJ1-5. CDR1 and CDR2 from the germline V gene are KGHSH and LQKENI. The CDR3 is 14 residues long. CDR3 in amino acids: CASSPVGSNQPQHF.

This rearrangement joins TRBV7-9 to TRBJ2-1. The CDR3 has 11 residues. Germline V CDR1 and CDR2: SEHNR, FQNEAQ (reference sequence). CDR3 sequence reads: CASSLANEQFF.

The CDR3 spells CASSLASPLQYEQYF. The chain employs TRBV5-5 and TRBJ2-7; as DNA is missing, the TRBD1 call by TCRdb cannot be tested. Germline assignment: CDR1 SGHKS and CDR2 YYEKEE (reference sequence). This CDR3 spans 15 amino acids.

This CDR3 is CASSTKPWGSNQPQHF. The chain couples TRBV19 to TRBJ1-5; TCRdb reports TRBD1, a call that lacks DNA to check it against. There are 16 residues in the CDR3. CDR1 is LNHDA and CDR2 is SQIVND in the germline V gene (reference sequence).

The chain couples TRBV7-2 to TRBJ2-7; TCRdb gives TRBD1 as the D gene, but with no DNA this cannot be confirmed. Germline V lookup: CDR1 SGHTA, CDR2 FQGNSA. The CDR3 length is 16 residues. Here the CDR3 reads CASSLRTGFLVGEQYF.

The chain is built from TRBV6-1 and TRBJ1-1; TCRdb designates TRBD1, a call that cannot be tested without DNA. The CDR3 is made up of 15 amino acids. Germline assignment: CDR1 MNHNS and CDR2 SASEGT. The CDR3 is CASSGGQGGHTEAFF.

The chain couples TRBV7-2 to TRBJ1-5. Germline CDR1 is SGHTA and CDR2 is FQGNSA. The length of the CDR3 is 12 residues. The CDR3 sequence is CASSQPDQPQHF.

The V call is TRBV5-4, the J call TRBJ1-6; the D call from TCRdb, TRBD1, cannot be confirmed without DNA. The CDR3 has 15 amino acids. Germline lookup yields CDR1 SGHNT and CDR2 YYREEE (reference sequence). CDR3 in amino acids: CASSLVGAVNSPLHF.

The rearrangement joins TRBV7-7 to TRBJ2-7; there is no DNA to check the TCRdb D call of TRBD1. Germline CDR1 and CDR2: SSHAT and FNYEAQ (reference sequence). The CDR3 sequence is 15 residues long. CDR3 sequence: CASSFTPGPSHEQYF.

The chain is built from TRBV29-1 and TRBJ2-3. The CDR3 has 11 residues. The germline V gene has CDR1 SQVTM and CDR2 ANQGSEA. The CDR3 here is CSVPTADTQYF.

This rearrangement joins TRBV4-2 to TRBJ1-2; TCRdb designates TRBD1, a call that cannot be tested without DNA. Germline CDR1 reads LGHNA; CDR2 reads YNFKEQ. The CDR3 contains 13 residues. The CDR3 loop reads CASKSLDRGGYTF.

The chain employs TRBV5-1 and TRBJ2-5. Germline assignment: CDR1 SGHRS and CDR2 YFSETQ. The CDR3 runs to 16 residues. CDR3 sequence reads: CASSLGPARIEETQHF.

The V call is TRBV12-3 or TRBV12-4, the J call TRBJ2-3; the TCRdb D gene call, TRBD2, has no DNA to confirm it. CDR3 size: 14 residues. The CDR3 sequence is CASGTSGGPRTQYF.

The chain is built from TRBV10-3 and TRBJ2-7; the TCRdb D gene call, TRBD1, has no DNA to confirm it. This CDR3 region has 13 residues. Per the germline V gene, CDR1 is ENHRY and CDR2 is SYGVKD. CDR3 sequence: CAISGGNSYEQYF.

The CDR3 sequence: CASSLGYKGLDIPGELFF. The rearrangement links TRBV11-2 to TRBJ2-2; TCRdb picks TRBD2, but there is no DNA to check that call. Germline V gene data show CDR1 as SGHAT and CDR2 as FQNNGV. There are 18 residues in the CDR3.

The CDR3 reads CAISGRSSGTEAFF. The rearrangement uses TRBV10-3 and TRBJ1-1. Looked up from germline, CDR1 is ENHRY and CDR2 is SYGVKD. This CDR3 contains 14 residues.

Here the CDR3 reads CASSHQKGAYEQYF. The J gene is TRBJ2-7, the V gene TRBV7-9; TCRdb lists TRBD1, though no DNA is available to test this call. The CDR3 sequence is 14 residues long. Per the germline V gene, CDR1 is SEHNR and CDR2 is FQNEAQ (reference sequence). The whole variable domain, filled in from reference TRBV7-9 and TRBJ2-7, reads DTGVSQNPRHKITKRGQNVTFRCDPISEHNRLYWYRQTLGQGPEFLTYFQNEAQLEKSRLLSDRFSAERPKGSFSTLEIQRTEQGDSAMYLCASSHQKGAYEQYFGPGTRLTVT.

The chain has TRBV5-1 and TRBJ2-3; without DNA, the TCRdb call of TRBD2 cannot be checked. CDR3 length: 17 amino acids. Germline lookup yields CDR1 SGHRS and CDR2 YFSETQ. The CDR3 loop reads CASSFDPPGGGSDTQYF. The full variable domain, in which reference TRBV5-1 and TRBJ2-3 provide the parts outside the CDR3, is KAGVTQTPRYLIKTRGQQVTLSCSPISGHRSVSWYQQTPGQGLQFLFEYFSETQRNKGNFPGRFSGRQFSNSRSEMNVSTLELGDSALYLCASSFDPPGGGSDTQYFGPGTRLTVL.

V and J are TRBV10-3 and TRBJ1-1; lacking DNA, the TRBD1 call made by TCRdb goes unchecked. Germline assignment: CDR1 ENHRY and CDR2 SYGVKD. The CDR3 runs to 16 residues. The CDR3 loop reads CAISDGQEVMNTEAFF.

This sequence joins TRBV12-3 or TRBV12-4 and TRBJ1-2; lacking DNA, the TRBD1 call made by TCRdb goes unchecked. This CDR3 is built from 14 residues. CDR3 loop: CASRGIQGAYGYTF.